A selection of T cell receptor beta chains follows, all from one sample in a study of cytomegalovirus exposure and HLA in healthy donors. Assay used: immunoSEQ multiplex PCR; TCRdb lists only in-frame clones, some missing. Here the sample spans tens of thousands of clones, around 80% being singletons. The source material was PBMCs. Receptors were obtained from a male donor in good health and CMV-seropositive. Each CDR3 is given with its conserved first and last residue. D genes are given only for firm matches. Clone size appears in some rows only: once, few, many, or a class for an expanded clone.

TRBD2 TRBJ2-3 TRBV27 - CASRTRTSGPPYTQYF TGTGCCAGCAGGACCCGGACTAGCGGGCCCCCATATACGCAGTATTTT
TRBD1 TRBJ1-1 TRBV19 - CASRLPGQGQNTEAFF TGTGCCAGTAGGCTTCCGGGACAGGGTCAGAACACTGAAGCTTTCTTT
- TRBJ2-1 TRBV6-5 - CASSLNSAGGGEQFF TGTGCCAGCAGTCTAAATAGTGCCGGAGGTGGTGAGCAGTTCTTC
- TRBJ1-2 TRBV7-9 - CASSTSDRANYGYTF TGTGCCAGCAGCACCTCGGACAGAGCTAACTATGGCTACACCTTC
- TRBJ2-2 TRBV5-1 once CASTPPEVSNTGELFF TGCGCCAGCACCCCGCCCGAGGTTTCGAACACCGGGGAGCTGTTTTTT
- TRBJ2-7 TRBV28 once CASSLDRDEQYF TGTGCCAGCAGTCTTGACAGAGACGAGCAGTACTTC
- TRBJ2-7 TRBV29-1 - CSVSTGGEQYF TGCAGCGTATCGACAGGAGGCGAGCAGTACTTC
TRBD1 TRBJ2-7 TRBV7-6 large CASSAQQGAHEQYF TGTGCCAGCAGCGCCCAACAGGGGGCTCACGAGCAGTACTTC
- TRBJ2-1 TRBV19 once CASSALNEQFF TGTGCCAGTTCCGCGCTCAATGAGCAGTTCTTC
TRBD1 TRBJ1-2 TRBV7-2 - CASSTNRGTNYGYTF TGTGCCAGCAGCACCAACAGGGGCACTAACTATGGCTACACCTTC
TRBD1 TRBJ2-7 TRBV7-9 - CASSRGQTPYEQYF TGTGCCAGCAGCAGGGGACAGACACCCTACGAGCAGTACTTC
- TRBJ1-1 TRBV19 few CASSPFSTGGRKNTEAFF TGTGCCAGTAGTCCTTTTTCTACAGGCGGACGGAAGAACACTGAAGCTTTCTTT
TRBD1 TRBJ2-6 TRBV5-5 - CASSLAGQTSGANVLTF TGTGCCAGCAGCTTGGCGGGACAGACCTCTGGGGCCAACGTCCTGACTTTC
TRBD1 TRBJ1-3 TRBV2 - CASRGGQVSGNTIYF TGTGCCAGCAGAGGGGGACAGGTGTCCGGAAACACCATATATTTT
TRBD1 TRBJ2-7 TRBV28 few CASSQDRGGSNEQYF TGTGCCAGCAGCCAGGACAGGGGTGGGAGCAACGAGCAGTACTTC
TRBD2 TRBJ2-3 TRBV6-1 - CASSDPRGTSGRDTQYF TGTGCCAGCAGTGACCCCAGAGGGACTAGCGGGAGAGATACGCAGTATTTT
TRBD2 TRBJ2-7 TRBV11-2 - CASSREASEYYEQYF TGTGCCAGCAGCCGGGAGGCTAGCGAGTACTACGAGCAGTACTTC
- TRBJ2-3 TRBV9 - CASSLGPAGPPRADTQYF TGTGCCAGCAGCCTAGGGCCGGCGGGGCCTCCCCGGGCAGATACGCAGTATTTT
- TRBJ2-7 TRBV5-8 - CASSYEDRSYEQYF TGTGCCAGCAGCTATGAGGACAGATCCTACGAGCAGTACTTC
- TRBJ2-7 TRBV5-6 few CASSLPGTSYEQYF TGTGCCAGCAGCCTCCCGGGTACTTCCTACGAGCAGTACTTC
- TRBJ2-7 TRBV30 - CAWSDPSSNEQYF TGTGCCTGGAGTGATCCTAGCTCCAACGAGCAGTACTTC
- TRBJ2-7 TRBV21-1 medium-sized CASISEGELAYEQYF TGTGCCAGCATCTCAGAGGGGGAGCTAGCCTACGAGCAGTACTTC
- TRBJ1-1 TRBV5-1 - CASSLEGRGEAFF TGCGCCAGCAGCTTGGAGGGGCGCGGTGAAGCTTTCTTT
- TRBJ2-5 TRBV11-2 once CASSPGQAHETQYF TGTGCCAGCAGCCCCGGACAAGCACACGAGACCCAGTACTTC
- TRBJ1-4 TRBV28 - CARPRSFNEKLFF TGTGCCAGACCCCGGTCCTTTAATGAAAAACTGTTTTTT
- TRBJ2-1 TRBV28 - CASSPYPTNNEQFF TGTGCCAGCAGTCCGTACCCTACCAACAATGAGCAGTTCTTC
- TRBJ2-7 TRBV28 - CASSPRTVYEQYF TGTGCCAGCAGTCCAAGGACAGTCTACGAGCAGTACTTC
- TRBJ2-5 TRBV2 - CASSGVGGRETQYF TGTGCCAGCAGTGGTGTGGGAGGTCGGGAGACCCAGTACTTC
- TRBJ1-5 TRBV5-6 - CASSLWRNSNQPQHF TGTGCCAGCAGTTTATGGCGGAATAGCAATCAGCCCCAGCATTTT
- TRBJ2-2 TRBV5-1 - CASSLGGKAAGELFF TGCGCCAGCAGCTTGGGGGGCAAGGCCGCCGGGGAGCTGTTTTTT
TRBD1 TRBJ1-2 TRBV6-5 - CASSYSRTGGNGYTF TGTGCCAGCAGTTACTCTCGGACAGGGGGCAATGGCTACACCTTC
- TRBJ2-3 TRBV28 - CASRLRPGGQDTQYF TGTGCCAGCAGACTACGTCCAGGGGGGCAAGATACGCAGTATTTT
TRBD2 TRBJ2-7 TRBV18 - CASSRQRTSGIFDEQYF TGTGCCAGCTCTCGACAGAGGACGAGCGGGATTTTCGACGAGCAGTACTTC
- TRBJ2-6 TRBV19 - CASSISPFRGANVLTF TGTGCCAGTAGTATCTCTCCGTTCAGGGGGGCCAACGTCCTGACTTTC
- TRBJ2-6 TRBV19 - CASSIGRTSGANVLTF TGTGCCAGTAGTATAGGGAGGACCTCTGGGGCCAACGTCCTGACTTTC
- TRBJ1-4 TRBV7-9 - CASSLLGGGSEKLFF TGTGCCAGCAGCTTATTAGGTGGGGGGAGCGAAAAACTGTTTTTT
- TRBJ1-1 TRBV29-1 - CSVDSGSRGQAFF TGCAGCGTTGATTCGGGAAGTCGCGGGCAAGCTTTCTTT
- TRBJ1-2 TRBV27 - CASSFYDSALYGYTF TGTGCCAGCAGTTTCTATGACTCAGCCCTTTATGGCTACACCTTC
TRBD1 TRBJ2-1 TRBV19 - CASSWDRVNEQFF TGTGCCAGTAGTTGGGACAGGGTAAACGAGCAGTTCTTC
- TRBJ1-5 TRBV4-2 - CASRSDRNSNQPQHF TGTGCCAGCAGATCAGACAGAAATAGCAATCAGCCCCAGCATTTT
TRBD2 TRBJ2-1 TRBV27 - CASSLGLVQISSYNEQFF TGTGCCAGCAGCCTTGGACTAGTCCAGATTAGCTCCTACAATGAGCAGTTCTTC
TRBD2 TRBJ2-1 TRBV5-5 - CASSPALLAGGQNEQFF TGTGCCAGCAGCCCCGCCCTACTAGCGGGGGGGCAGAATGAGCAGTTCTTC
- TRBJ2-5 TRBV2 - CASSGGREETQYF TGTGCCAGCAGTGGCGGCAGGGAAGAGACCCAGTACTTC
- TRBJ1-6 TRBV4-1 - CASSPPRGSPLHF TGCGCCAGCAGCCCCCCCAGGGGTTCACCCCTCCACTTT
- TRBJ1-2 TRBV7-9 - CASSSGSNYGYTF TGTGCCAGCAGCTCGGGATCTAACTATGGCTACACCTTC
- TRBJ1-2 TRBV28 - CASSLYAGYTF TGTGCCAGCAGTTTGTACGCGGGCTACACCTTC
TRBD2 TRBJ2-3 TRBV14 once CASSQGLAGEADTQYF TGTGCCAGCAGCCAAGGACTAGCGGGAGAGGCAGATACGCAGTATTTT
TRBD1 TRBJ2-7 TRBV28 - CASQYGGQGTYEQYF TGTGCCAGCCAATATGGCGGACAGGGTACCTACGAGCAGTACTTC
- TRBJ2-3 TRBV2 - CAGKGQRTDTQYF TGTGCCGGAAAGGGACAACGCACAGATACGCAGTATTTT
- TRBJ2-7 TRBV19 - CASSTRRGGEQYF TGTGCCAGTAGTACCCGAAGGGGTGGCGAGCAGTACTTC
TRBD2 TRBJ2-3 TRBV11-3 - CASSFGAGVSDTQYF TGTGCCAGCAGCTTTGGAGCGGGAGTCTCCGATACGCAGTATTTT
TRBD1 TRBJ2-2 TRBV5-1 - CASRLDRGPTGELFF TGCGCCAGCAGACTGGACAGGGGGCCTACCGGGGAGCTGTTTTTT
- TRBJ2-3 TRBV6-4 - CASSDSQLTDTQYF TGTGCCAGCAGTGACTCGCAACTAACAGATACGCAGTATTTT
TRBD1 TRBJ1-1 TRBV29-1 - CSGSGQAPNEAFF TGCAGCGGGAGTGGACAGGCCCCTAATGAAGCTTTCTTT
TRBD2 TRBJ2-5 TRBV9 - CASSPRLAGEETQYF TGTGCCAGCAGCCCCCGACTAGCGGGAGAAGAGACCCAGTACTTC
- TRBJ2-1 TRBV7-2 - CASSLAGRVNEQFF TGTGCCAGCAGCTTAGCGGGCAGGGTCAATGAGCAGTTCTTC
- TRBJ2-6 TRBV5-6 - CASSLVGQNSGANVLTF TGTGCCAGCAGCTTGGTTGGACAGAACTCTGGGGCCAACGTCCTGACTTTC
TRBD2 TRBJ2-3 TRBV5-1 - CASSLALGGYTDTQYF TGCGCCAGCAGCTTGGCCTTGGGGGGGTACACAGATACGCAGTATTTT
- TRBJ1-2 TRBV7-2 - CASSSQGPGNYGYTF TGTGCCAGCAGCTCTCAGGGGCCAGGAAACTATGGCTACACCTTC
- TRBJ2-6 TRBV28 few CASSPSTSGANVLTF TGTGCCAGCAGTCCATCGACATCTGGGGCCAACGTCCTGACTTTC